This T cell receptor beta chain was identified during a study of blood T cell repertoires in COVID-19. For the study at large: Specimens from acute and convalescent COVID-19 originated in the United States, Italy and Spain. T cells, B-cell-depleted T cells, or PBMCs provided the cDNA or gDNA that served as material.

Germline CDR1 is MNHEY and CDR2 is SMNVEV (reference sequence). The CDR3 sequence is 15 residues long. V lost 3 bases and J lost 5; bases outside the gene matches: 9. Under the authors' procedure: Using reference gene primer amplification, nucleated cell counts were estimated. Generated by immunoSEQ multiplex PCR, the TCRdb table keeps only in-frame clones and is missing some. V and J calls and clone size follow that table, whereas D and trimming were derived from the DNA. The sample has over 110,000 clones; 75% to 85% are singletons. The chain recombines TRBV27 with TRBJ1-1; 7 nucleotides line up with TRBD1. This TCR came from a man aged 65-85 years who had recovered from COVID-19. Sequenced: peripheral blood. The CDR3 spells CASSFETGRLTEAFF. DNA for the CDR3: TGTGCCAGCAGTTTTGAGACAGGGAGGTTGACTGAAGCTTTCTTT.